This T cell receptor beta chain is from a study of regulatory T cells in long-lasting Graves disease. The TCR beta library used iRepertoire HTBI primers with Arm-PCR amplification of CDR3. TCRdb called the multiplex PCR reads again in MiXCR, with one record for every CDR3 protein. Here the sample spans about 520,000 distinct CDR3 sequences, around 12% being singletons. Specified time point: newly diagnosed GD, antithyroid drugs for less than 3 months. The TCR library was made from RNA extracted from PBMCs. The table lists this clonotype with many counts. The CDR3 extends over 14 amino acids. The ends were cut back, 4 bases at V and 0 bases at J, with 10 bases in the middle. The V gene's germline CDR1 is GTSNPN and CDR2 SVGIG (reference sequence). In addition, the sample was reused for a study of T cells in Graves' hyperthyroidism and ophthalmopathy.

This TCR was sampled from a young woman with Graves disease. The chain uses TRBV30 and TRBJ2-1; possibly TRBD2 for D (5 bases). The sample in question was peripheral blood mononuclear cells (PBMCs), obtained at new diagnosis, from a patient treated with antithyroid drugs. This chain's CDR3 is CAWIPAASYNEQFF. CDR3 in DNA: TGTGCCTGGATCCCAGCGGCCTCCTACAATGAGCAGTTCTTC.